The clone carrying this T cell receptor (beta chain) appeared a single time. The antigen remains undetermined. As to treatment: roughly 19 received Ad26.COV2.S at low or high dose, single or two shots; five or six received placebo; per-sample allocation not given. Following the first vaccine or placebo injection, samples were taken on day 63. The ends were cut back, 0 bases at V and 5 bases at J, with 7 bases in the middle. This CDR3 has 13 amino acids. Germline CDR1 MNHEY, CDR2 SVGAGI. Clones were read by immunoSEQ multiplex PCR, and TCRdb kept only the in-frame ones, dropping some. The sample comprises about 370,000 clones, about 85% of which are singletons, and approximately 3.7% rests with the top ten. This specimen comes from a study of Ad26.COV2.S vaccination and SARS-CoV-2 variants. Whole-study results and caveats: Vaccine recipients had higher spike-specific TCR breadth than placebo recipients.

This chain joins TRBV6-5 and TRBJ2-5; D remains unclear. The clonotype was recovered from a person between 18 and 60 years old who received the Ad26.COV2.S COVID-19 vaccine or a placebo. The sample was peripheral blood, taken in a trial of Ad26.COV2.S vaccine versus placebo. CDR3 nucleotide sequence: TGTGCCAGCAGTTACTCGAGATTGGAGACCCAGTACTTC. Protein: CASSYSRLETQYF.